This TCR beta chain was identified in a study of T-cell reconstitution after alpha-beta-depleted transplantation in children. V was cut by 3 bases and J by 4 bases, with 12 bases left in between. The germline gives CDR1 LGHNT, CDR2 FRNRAP. The CDR3 has 14 residues. The authors prepared the TCRbeta library with unique molecular identifiers. TCRdb ran MiXCR on the PCR reads and lists one entry per CDR3 protein. The table records about 500,000 distinct CDR3 sequences, about 31% of them present only once. This clonotype appeared a few times. The chain is built from TRBV12-5 and TRBJ1-2; possible D gene TRBD1, 5 bases. The sequence came from a human donor who donated a stem cell graft to a child with aplastic anemia. The input for sequencing was PBMCs from the stem cell graft donor, taken from the stem cell graft. The CDR3 sequence is CASGFETASYGYTF. In nucleotides, the CDR3 is TGTGCTAGTGGTTTTGAGACAGCTTCCTATGGCTACACCTTC. Using reference TRBV12-5 and TRBJ1-2 for the parts outside the CDR3, the full variable domain is DARVTQTPRHKVTEMGQEVTMRCQPILGHNTVFWYRQTMMQGLELLAYFRNRAPLDDSGMPKDRFSAEMPDATLATLKIQPSEPRDSAVYFCASGFETASYGYTFGSGTRLTVV.